Listed below are T cell receptor beta chains from one sample, sequenced in a study of blood T cells in healthy people across ages. TCRdb re-derived calls from the 5' RACE reads in MiXCR, one entry per CDR3 protein. The profile shows about 640,000 distinct CDR3 sequences, 45% to 65% of them singletons. The source material was blood. These receptors all stem from a man aged 55 to 70 in good health. Each CDR3 is given without its conserved first and last residue.

j_gene | v_gene | CDR3aa
TRBJ2-3 | TRBV5-1 | ASSPSLPDTQY
TRBJ2-3 | TRBV20-1 | SVDTGGADTQY
TRBJ2-2 | TRBV20-1 | SARQGWNTGELF
TRBJ2-7 | TRBV10-3 | AISEFAGGAYEQY
TRBJ2-5 | TRBV6-1 | ASSLGGFIQETQY
TRBJ2-5 | TRBV9 | ASSVVPSRETQY
TRBJ1-6 | TRBV3-1 | ASSQEDRDSPLH
TRBJ2-1 | TRBV29-1 | SAERGANEQF
TRBJ1-1 | TRBV5-1 | ASSPDGWNTEAF
TRBJ1-5 | TRBV7-2 | ASSLVGGSNQPQH
TRBJ2-5 | TRBV20-1 | SAGAGTNQETQY
NA | TRBV21-1 | ASSKGRGAAIEETQY
TRBJ2-1 | TRBV2 | ASTRDVREEQF
TRBJ2-5 | TRBV10-3 | AIRGTGGSGETQY
TRBJ1-2 | TRBV10-3 | ANGGSANYGYT
TRBJ2-1 | TRBV24-1 | ATSDRTSGGYNEQF
TRBJ2-7 | TRBV20-1 | SARELAEGGYEQY
NA | TRBV6-5 | ASSSAGTGFHEQY
TRBJ2-2 | TRBV7-2 | ASSLRAVFNTGELF
TRBJ1-1 | TRBV18 | ASSPTGSGTEAF
TRBJ1-4 | TRBV10-3 | AISELGRGGEKLF
TRBJ2-1 | TRBV4-1 | ASSQNSGGFVEQF
TRBJ2-3 | TRBV7-2 | ASSPGPTTDTQY
TRBJ2-5 | TRBV5-1 | ASNSLYFQETQY
TRBJ1-2 | TRBV29-1 | SVEDPGRYGYT
TRBJ2-1 | TRBV4-3 | ASSQVGRGDNEQF
TRBJ1-2 | TRBV5-1 | ASRATGRRYGYT
TRBJ2-7 | TRBV6-1 | ASSEAPGLPYEQY
TRBJ2-5 | TRBV9 | ASSPGGSWPHSQY
TRBJ2-3 | TRBV24-1 | ATSDRTGGDTQY
TRBJ2-3 | TRBV29-1 | SVEVAGLITDTQY
TRBJ2-1 | TRBV20-1 | SASLAGDYNEQF
TRBJ2-3 | TRBV5-1 | ASSFAGGGSDTQY
TRBJ2-5 | TRBV20-1 | SGRIAGVEETQY
TRBJ2-1 | TRBV7-6 | ASSPIGGPYNEQF
TRBJ2-1 | TRBV20-1 | SATATGRNEQF
TRBJ2-3 | TRBV10-3 | AISQLAGASTDTQY
TRBJ2-7 | TRBV12-5 | ASTPINFYEQY
TRBJ1-1 | TRBV20-1 | SARDPENTEAF
TRBJ1-1 | TRBV6-5 | ASSYSGRGWGMNTEAF
TRBJ1-4 | TRBV4-1 | ASSQDIGTAFGKLF
TRBJ1-2 | TRBV20-1 | SARDRADYGYT
TRBJ1-2 | TRBV6-5 | ASAKGAGLNYGYT
TRBJ2-6 | TRBV3-1 | ASSTRGAGANVLT
TRBJ2-4 | TRBV5-1 | ASSLGQGGKNIQY
TRBJ2-7 | TRBV5-6 | ASSLFGGLLTYEQY
TRBJ1-2 | TRBV29-1 | SAQRGGGYT
TRBJ2-7 | TRBV12-3/TRBV12-4 | ASSLWGKDYEQY
TRBJ2-1 | TRBV5-5 | ASWRMRGLVSYNEQF
TRBJ1-1 | TRBV29-1 | SVEKVLPGAF
NA | TRBV6-2/TRBV6-3 | ASSYATGQGKKVNYEQY
TRBJ2-2 | TRBV3-1 | ASSQTLDTGELF
TRBJ2-3 | TRBV3-1 | ASSPRLASGYTDTQY
TRBJ2-5 | TRBV7-2 | ASRSSGVETQY
TRBJ2-5 | TRBV7-2 | ASSLPASGQETQY
NA | TRBV12-3/TRBV12-4 | ASSLGGGGRETQY
TRBJ1-2 | TRBV3-1 | ASSPPDSLYGYT